The 30 T cell receptor beta chains presented below share a single source sample, sequenced in a study of cytomegalovirus exposure and HLA in healthy donors. The study ran its PCR with 60 Vbeta and 13 Jbeta primers. Libraries were prepared by immunoSEQ multiplex PCR; TCRdb keeps only in-frame clonotypes and omits some of them. In the table there are 150,000 or so clones, about three quarters of which are singletons. Material: PBMCs. The receptor source for this set is a female donor in good health and CMV-seronegative.

V usage is TRBV19 and J usage is TRBJ2-7; D is perhaps TRBD1 (7 bases). Germline CDR1 reads LNHDA; CDR2 reads SQIVND (reference sequence). Trimming stripped 7 bases from V and 0 bases from J, with 10 bases between. The length of the CDR3 is 13 residues. In DNA form, the CDR3 reads TGTGCCAGTAACCAGGGGGGCTCCTACGAGCAGTACTTC. Translating it yields CASNQGGSYEQYF.

CDR3 sequence: CASSSTPGLGAETQYF. The CDR3 DNA follows: TGTGCCAGCAGTTCTACCCCGGGACTAGGGGCGGAGACCCAGTACTTC. This chain links TRBV9 with TRBJ2-5; 8 nucleotides align to TRBD2. The CDR3 consists of 16 residues. Germline lookup yields CDR1 SGDLS and CDR2 YYNGEE. After removal of 5 bases from V and 5 bases from J, the junction contained 14 bases not matched to a gene.

Only a few counts were recorded for this clone. The gene calls are TRBV6-1 and TRBJ2-7; D possibly corresponds to TRBD2 (7 bases). This CDR3 region has 15 residues. CDR1 and CDR2 from the germline V gene are MNHNS and SASEGT. Trimming removed 6 bases from V and 0 bases from J, with 15 bases in between. DNA for the CDR3: TGTGCCAGCAGCGACGCGGCGGGGGCCTCCTACGAGCAGTACTTC. This gives the protein CASSDAAGASYEQYF.

V is TRBV6-4 and J is TRBJ1-1, with D hard to call. CDR3 size: 14 residues. CDR1 and CDR2 (germline): MRHNA, SNTAGT. V lost 0 bases, J lost 1 base, and 6 bases lay in between. CDR3 nucleotides: TGTGCCAGCAGTGACTCGGCCGAGAACACTGAAGCTTTCTTT. Its translation is CASSDSAENTEAFF.

This chain links TRBV6-1 with TRBJ1-2, with 9 bases fitting TRBD1. V gave up 1 base and J gave up 7 bases; unmatched junction bases: 10. CDR1 MNHNS and CDR2 SASEGT come from the germline V gene. The CDR3 length is 16 residues. CDR3 residues: CASSEVEGQGWSGYTF. DNA of the CDR3: TGTGCCAGCAGTGAAGTCGAGGGACAGGGTTGGAGTGGCTACACCTTC.

The J gene is TRBJ2-7, the V gene TRBV9, with TRBD1 matching over 7 bases. Trimming at V came to 4 bases and at J to 5 bases, leaving 12 bases not matched to a gene. Germline CDR1 SGDLS, CDR2 YYNGEE. The CDR3 is made up of 15 amino acids. CDR3 DNA sequence: TGTGCCAGCAGCCCCAACAGGGGACGAATCCACGAGCAGTACTTC. Translation: CASSPNRGRIHEQYF.

V gene TRBV27 combines with J gene TRBJ1-5; no definite D call. The CDR3 is made up of 12 amino acids. With 6 bases removed from V and 2 bases from J, the gap between germline ends came to 5 bases. Germline assignment: CDR1 MNHEY and CDR2 SMNVEV (reference sequence). The CDR3 loop is CASRSGNQPQHF. The CDR3 nucleotides read TGTGCCAGCAGGTCAGGCAATCAGCCCCAGCATTTT.

The V call is TRBV7-9, the J call TRBJ1-1; 8 bases match TRBD1. Per germline, CDR1 SEHNR and CDR2 FQNEAQ (reference sequence). V shed 5 bases and J 6 bases; nucleotides not matched to a gene: 2. The CDR3 totals 12 residues. The CDR3 nucleotides are TGTGCCAGCAGCGACAGGGGTTCTGAAGCTTTCTTT. It encodes CASSDRGSEAFF.

V and J are TRBV13 and TRBJ1-1; D gene unclear. The germline V gene has CDR1 PRHDT and CDR2 FYEKMQ (reference sequence). With 5 bases removed from V and 0 bases from J, the gap between germline ends came to 13 bases. This CDR3 is 15 amino acids long. The CDR3 nucleotides are TGTGCCAGCAGCGCCAGCGGGCAGCTGAACACTGAAGCTTTCTTT. Translating it yields CASSASGQLNTEAFF.

The J gene is TRBJ2-7, the V gene TRBV15, with TRBD1 matching 10 bases. The germline V gene encodes CDR1 LNHNV and CDR2 YYDKDF (reference sequence). CDR3 length equals 14 residues. The V segment lost 3 bases and the J segment 4 bases; nucleotides outside the gene matches: 3. CDR3 nucleotide sequence: TGTGCCACCAGCAGGGGACAGGGGAGGTACGAGCAGTACTTC. Encoded protein: CATSRGQGRYEQYF. Filled out from reference TRBV15 and TRBJ2-7, the complete variable domain reads DAMVIQNPRYQVTQFGKPVTLSCSQTLNHNVMYWYQQKSSQAPKLLFHYYDKDFNNEADTPDNFQSRRPNTSFCFLDIRSPGLGDTAMYLCATSRGQGRYEQYFGPGTRLTVT.

This chain joins TRBV6-5 and TRBJ1-5; D may be TRBD1 (5 bases). Germline V CDR1 and CDR2: MNHEY, SVGAGI. The germline V and J ends were trimmed by 5 bases and 0 bases, with 11 bases remaining between them. The CDR3 has 15 residues. CDR3 bases: TGTGCCAGCAGTAGTGACAGCTATAGCAATCAGCCCCAGCATTTT. It specifies CASSSDSYSNQPQHF.

This clone was observed a single time. The rearrangement joins TRBV6-5 to TRBJ1-2; 10 nucleotides match TRBD1. This CDR3 region has 15 residues. CDR1 MNHEY and CDR2 SVGAGI come from the germline V gene. J was trimmed by 5 bases and V by 5 bases; bases with no gene match: 8. CDR3 residues: CASSTGTGVGYGYTF. Written as DNA, the CDR3 is TGTGCCAGCAGTACCGGGACAGGGGTCGGATATGGCTACACCTTC.

The J gene is TRBJ2-1, the V gene TRBV5-4; 8 positions agree with TRBD1. V shed 0 bases and J 8 bases; nucleotides not matched to a gene: 7. The CDR3 extends over 15 amino acids. From germline, CDR1 is SGHNT and CDR2 YYREEE (reference sequence). The CDR3 spells CASSLGGRQGYEQFF. The DNA of the CDR3 is TGTGCCAGCAGCTTGGGGGGGCGACAGGGGTATGAGCAGTTCTTC.

This clone has just one count. The gene calls are TRBV7-2 and TRBJ2-7, with 10 bases fitting TRBD2. Germline V gene lookup returns CDR1 SGHTA and CDR2 FQGNSA. V shed 7 bases, J shed 4 bases, and the junction held 10 bases outside the gene matches. This CDR3 has 15 residues. CDR3 sequence: CASTDHSGRAYEQYF. DNA of the CDR3: TGTGCCAGCACCGACCACAGCGGGAGGGCGTACGAGCAGTACTTC.

V usage is TRBV11-2 and J usage is TRBJ1-1, with D possibly matching TRBD1 (6 bases). Germline lookup yields CDR1 SGHAT and CDR2 FQNNGV. The CDR3 is made up of 11 amino acids. V gave up 11 bases and J gave up 10 bases, with 17 bases separating them. For the CDR3, the DNA is TGTGCCGCAAAGATCGGGGGGCGAGCTTTCTTT. It codes for CAAKIGGRAFF. The full variable domain, its missing parts supplied by reference TRBV11-2 and TRBJ1-1, is EAGVAQSPRYKIIEKRQSVAFWCNPISGHATLYWYQQILGQGPKLLIQFQNNGVVDDSQLPKDRFSAERLKGVDSTLKIQPAKLEDSAVYLCAAKIGGRAFFGQGTRLTVV.

The genes are TRBV6-5 and TRBJ1-2; 9 bases are a match to TRBD1. Unmatched junction bases numbered 4, after V lost 4 bases and J lost 4 bases. This CDR3 has 14 residues. Germline CDR1 and CDR2: MNHEY and SVGAGI. The CDR3 DNA reads TGTGCCAGCAGTTCCGGACAGGGGTCCTATGGCTACACCTTC. It is translated as CASSSGQGSYGYTF.

The V and J genes are TRBV4-1 and TRBJ1-4; TRBD1 aligns across 10 bases. Germline V gives CDR1 MGHRA, CDR2 YSYEKL. This CDR3 is built from 17 residues. J was trimmed by 2 bases and V by 5 bases; bases with no gene match: 8. As DNA, the CDR3 is TGCGCCAGCAGCGAAAGACAGGGGGCGGGGACTAATGAAAAACTGTTTTTT. Protein product: CASSERQGAGTNEKLFF.

This clone showed up just a few times. This sequence joins TRBV9 and TRBJ2-7, with 12 bases lining up with TRBD2. This CDR3 is built from 18 residues. With V trimmed by 3 bases and J by 4 bases, 14 bases remained unmatched. Germline CDR1 reads SGDLS; CDR2 reads YYNGEE. The CDR3 DNA sequence: TGTGCCAGCAGCGCCGACCGGACTAGCGGGGATCCGATATACGAGCAGTACTTC. Protein sequence: CASSADRTSGDPIYEQYF. The full variable domain, completed using reference TRBV9 and TRBJ2-7, is DSGVTQTPKHLITATGQRVTLRCSPRSGDLSVYWYQQSLDQGLQFLIQYYNGEERAKGNILERFSAQQFPDLHSELNLSSLELGDSALYFCASSADRTSGDPIYEQYFGPGTRLTVT.

The chain links TRBV6-6 to TRBJ2-7, with D maybe TRBD1 (5 bases). The CDR3 length is 14 residues. Per the germline V gene, CDR1 is MNHNY and CDR2 is SVGAGI (reference sequence). The germline V and J ends were trimmed by 2 bases and 3 bases, with 11 bases remaining between them. CDR3 in amino acids: CASSYGQGIYEQYF. CDR3 in DNA: TGTGCCAGCAGTTACGGCCAGGGAATCTACGAGCAGTACTTC.

The V and J genes are TRBV4-1 and TRBJ1-4, with 10 nucleotides matching TRBD1. The CDR3 runs 16 residues. In germline, CDR1 is MGHRA, CDR2 YSYEKL. Losses at the gene ends were 2 bases for V and 7 bases for J; bases not matched to a gene: 7. The CDR3 bases are TGCGCCAGCAGCCAATGGACCGGGACAGGGGTTGAAAAACTGTTTTTT. Residues: CASSQWTGTGVEKLFF.

J is TRBJ2-2 and V is TRBV19; 12 nucleotides align to TRBD2. CDR3 length equals 19 residues. The junction had 9 bases not matched to a gene; V was cut back by 4 bases and J by 0 bases. Germline V CDR1 and CDR2: LNHDA, SQIVND (reference sequence). CDR3 loop: CASSRRLAGAFANTGELFF. DNA of the CDR3: TGTGCCAGTAGTAGACGACTAGCGGGGGCGTTCGCGAACACCGGGGAGCTGTTTTTT.

This clone was counted only a few times. The chain employs TRBV30 and TRBJ1-2, with 9 bases aligning to TRBD1. Germline V gene lookup returns CDR1 GTSNPN and CDR2 SVGIG (reference sequence). The J segment lost 0 bases and the V segment lost 3 bases, leaving 5 bases of the junction unmatched. The CDR3 is 15 residues long. DNA for the CDR3: TGTGCCTGGAGCGAAGGGACAGGGCCTAACTATGGCTACACCTTC. Residues: CAWSEGTGPNYGYTF.

The chain is built from TRBV6-5 and TRBJ2-7; D might be TRBD2 (5 bases). CDR1 and CDR2 from the germline V gene are MNHEY and SVGAGI. The CDR3 runs to 13 residues. Trimming removed 0 bases from V and 6 bases from J, with 9 bases in between. The CDR3 DNA is TGTGCCAGCAGTTACTCTTGGACTGTCGAGCAGTACTTC. This codes for CASSYSWTVEQYF.

The genes are TRBV9 and TRBJ1-5, with a weak D call TRBD1 (5 bases). CDR1 and CDR2 (germline): SGDLS, YYNGEE. V lost 3 bases and J lost 1, with 32 bases in between. The CDR3 consists of 22 residues. In DNA, the CDR3 is TGTGCCAGCAGCGCCCGACCCCTCCCGGCGCAGGGTCGGTTCGTAAGCAATCAGCCCCAGCATTTT. Translating gives CASSARPLPAQGRFVSNQPQHF.

The genes are TRBV9 and TRBJ2-1, with 8 bases identical to TRBD2. The CDR3 runs to 15 residues. Germline CDR1 and CDR2: SGDLS and YYNGEE. The ends lost 4 bases at V and 4 bases at J; junction bases unmatched: 7. CDR3 DNA: TGTGCCAGCAGCCTTAGCGGGACATCGTACAATGAGCAGTTCTTC. Protein product: CASSLSGTSYNEQFF.

The genes are TRBV29-1 and TRBJ2-2; TRBD2 aligns across 8 bases. Germline-derived CDR1 and CDR2 are SQVTM and ANQGSEA. This CDR3 is built from 14 residues. V lost 4 bases to trimming and J lost 5 bases; unmatched junction nucleotides: 6. In DNA, the CDR3 is TGCAGCGTTGGATCCCAGCGGGAGACCGGGGAGCTGTTTTTT. It specifies CSVGSQRETGELFF.

V is TRBV9 and J is TRBJ1-2; D call uncertain. The V gene's germline CDR1 is SGDLS and CDR2 YYNGEE. There are 14 residues in the CDR3. V was cut by 0 bases and J by 4 bases, with 10 bases left in between. CDR3 amino acids: CASSVDDPGYGYTF. DNA for the CDR3: TGTGCCAGCAGCGTAGACGATCCCGGCTATGGCTACACCTTC.

The chain is built from TRBV11-3 and TRBJ2-7, with D possibly being TRBD1 (6 bases). V was trimmed by 2 bases and J by 3 bases, leaving 8 bases between them. CDR1 is SGHNT, CDR2 YENEEA, per germline. The CDR3 runs to 13 residues. This chain's CDR3 is CASSLRDNYEQYF. CDR3 sequence (DNA): TGTGCCAGCAGCTTACGGGACAACTACGAGCAGTACTTC.

This rearrangement joins TRBV7-2 to TRBJ2-3; D is perhaps TRBD2 (5 bases). The germline V gene has CDR1 SGHTA and CDR2 FQGNSA. V was shortened by 5 bases and J by 6 bases, with 21 bases between the two germline ends. There are 16 residues in the CDR3. The CDR3 coding sequence is TGTGCCAGCAGCGGAATAGGAGGTCCAAGGGTGGATACGCAGTATTTT. Translating it yields CASSGIGGPRVDTQYF.

The genes are TRBV19 and TRBJ2-4; TRBD1 is a possible D gene (6 bases). This CDR3 spans 13 amino acids. Trimming removed 8 bases from V and 7 bases from J, with 15 bases in between. Germline V gene sequence: CDR1 LNHDA, CDR2 SQIVND (reference sequence). CDR3 in amino acids: CASLLTGTNIQYF. CDR3 nucleotide sequence: TGTGCCAGTTTATTAACAGGGACGAACATTCAGTACTTC.